This T cell receptor beta chain was sequenced during a study of regulatory T cells in long-lasting Graves disease. V gave up 2 bases and J gave up 6 bases; unmatched junction bases: 10. The CDR3 totals 16 residues. The germline V gene encodes CDR1 PRHDT and CDR2 FYEKMQ (reference sequence). Both iRepertoire HTBI primers and Arm-PCR of CDR3 regions were used to build the TCR beta libraries. Via MiXCR, TCRdb re-called the multiplex PCR reads, giving one row per CDR3 protein. Of hundreds of thousands of distinct CDR3 sequences listed, roughly 13% are singletons. Described time point: newly diagnosed GD, antithyroid drugs for less than 3 months. PBMC RNA was the source of the TCR library. As for this clonotype: The antigen is unknown.

Study-wide results and limits: Under persistent disease, TRBV28, TRBJ1-2 and TRBJ2-5 were used preferentially. Among persistent patients, a larger number of public clonotypes were shared (about 3,000) than among newly diagnosed patients (roughly 970).

This sample was also put to use in a study of T cells in Graves' hyperthyroidism and ophthalmopathy. That publication notes: An initial round of RT-PCR targeting the TCR CDR3 relied on the HTBI primer set. Ophthalmopathy was identified by the model a median around 6.9 months ahead of onset.

Here the sequenced sample was peripheral blood mononuclear cells (PBMCs), taken at new diagnosis, from a patient treated with antithyroid drugs. This receptor was identified in a man aged 25 to 40 with Graves disease. The V and J genes are TRBV13 and TRBJ1-3; TRBD1 matches 7 bases. This CDR3 reads CASSLHRGSVENTIYF. In DNA form, the CDR3 reads TGTGCCAGCAGCTTACACAGGGGAAGCGTAGAAAACACCATATATTTT.